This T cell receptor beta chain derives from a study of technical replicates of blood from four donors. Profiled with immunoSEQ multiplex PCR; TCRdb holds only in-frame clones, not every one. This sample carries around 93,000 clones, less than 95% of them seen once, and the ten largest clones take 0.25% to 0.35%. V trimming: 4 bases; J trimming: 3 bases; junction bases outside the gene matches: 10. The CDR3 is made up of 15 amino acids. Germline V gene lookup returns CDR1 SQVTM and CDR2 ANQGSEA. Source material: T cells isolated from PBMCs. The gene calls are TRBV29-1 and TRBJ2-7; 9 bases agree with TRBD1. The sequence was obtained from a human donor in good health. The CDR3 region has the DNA TGCAGCGTTGGTGACGGGACAGGGCTGATCTACGAGCAGTACTTC. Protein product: CSVGDGTGLIYEQYF.